The T cell receptor beta chain described here comes from a study of cytomegalovirus exposure and HLA in healthy donors. Study results and caveats: Reported findings show TCR beta sequences accurately forecast HLA-A and HLA-B alleles in most subjects.

With respect to this clone: Its antigen remains unidentified.

This CDR3 comprises 13 residues. V was shortened by 6 bases and J by 0 bases, with 11 bases between the two germline ends. Germline V gene data show CDR1 as SQVTM and CDR2 as ANQGSEA. PCR primers comprised 60 Vbeta and 13 Jbeta primers. Authors' data handling: In a later analysis, of 79 million or so unique beta chains, approximately 10 million appeared in at least two donors. Measured with immunoSEQ multiplex PCR; TCRdb has only the in-frame clones, and not every one. The V and J calls and the clone size are those of that table, but D and trimming were determined from the DNA. Of roughly 130,000 clones listed, approximately 67% were seen once; the top ten hold around 6.3%.

The sample consisted of PBMCs. This chain joins TRBV29-1 and TRBJ1-2, with D perhaps matching TRBD1 (6 bases). The clonotype originates from an older woman in good health and CMV-seronegative. The CDR3 loop reads CSVRTATNYGYTF. The CDR3 bases are TGCAGCGTGAGGACAGCAACTAACTATGGCTACACCTTC.